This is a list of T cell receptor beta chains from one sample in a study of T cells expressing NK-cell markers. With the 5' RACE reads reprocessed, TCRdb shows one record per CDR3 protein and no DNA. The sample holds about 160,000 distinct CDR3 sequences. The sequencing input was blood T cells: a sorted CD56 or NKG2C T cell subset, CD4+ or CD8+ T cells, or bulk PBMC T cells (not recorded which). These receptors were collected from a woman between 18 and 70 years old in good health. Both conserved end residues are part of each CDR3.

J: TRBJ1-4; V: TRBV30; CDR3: CAWSALGQRFREKLFF
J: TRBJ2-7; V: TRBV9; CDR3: CASSVEGEGPNYEQYF
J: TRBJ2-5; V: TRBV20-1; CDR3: CSGPGPGEETQYF
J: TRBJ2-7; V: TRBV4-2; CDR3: CASSRVHRGLYEQYF
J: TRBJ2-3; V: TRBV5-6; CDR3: CASSFLAPASADTQYF
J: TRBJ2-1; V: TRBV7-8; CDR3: CASSLRIRAGVANEQFF
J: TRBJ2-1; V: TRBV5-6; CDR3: CASSPEGSGEQFF
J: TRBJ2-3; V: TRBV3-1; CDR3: CASSQDQLVSDTQYF
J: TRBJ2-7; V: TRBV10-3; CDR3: CAISEEGTRLSIPSYEQYF
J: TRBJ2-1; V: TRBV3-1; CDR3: CASSQDSLAGVVGYNEQFF
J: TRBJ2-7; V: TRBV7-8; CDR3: CASRQGSGSFYEQYF
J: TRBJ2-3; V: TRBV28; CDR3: CASSWTGPRDTQYF
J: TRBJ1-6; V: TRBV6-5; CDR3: CASSYSRGQRSPLHF
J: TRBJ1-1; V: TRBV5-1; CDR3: CASSLVADTEAFF
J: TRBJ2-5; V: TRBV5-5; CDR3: CASSRDQAGGLALETQYF
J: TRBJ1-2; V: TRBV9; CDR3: CASSATFGTGLGYTF
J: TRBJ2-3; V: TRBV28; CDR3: CASSLYRSGGTQYF
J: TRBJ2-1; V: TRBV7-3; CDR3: CASSLTVRDEQFF
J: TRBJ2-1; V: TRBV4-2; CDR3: CASSQVRGLAASYNEQFF
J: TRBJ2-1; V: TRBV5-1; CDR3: CASSHQTGSLYNEQFF
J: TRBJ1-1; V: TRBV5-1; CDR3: CASKGVWMSPHTEAFF
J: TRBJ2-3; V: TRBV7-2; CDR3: CASSPNGPSLADTQYF
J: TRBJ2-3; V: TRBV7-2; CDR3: CASSLRSGRADTQYF
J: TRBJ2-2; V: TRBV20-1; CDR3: CSARDRIGGANTGELFF
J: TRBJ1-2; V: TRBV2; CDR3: CATRLDRGTYGYTF
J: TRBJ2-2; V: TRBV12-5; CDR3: CASGLVLARGAGELFF
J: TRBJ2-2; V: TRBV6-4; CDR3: CASSPWSAGELFF
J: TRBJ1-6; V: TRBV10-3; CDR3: CAISGRTSYPLHF
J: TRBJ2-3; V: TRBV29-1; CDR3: CSVGSPQSTDTQYF
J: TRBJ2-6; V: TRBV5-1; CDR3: CASSLMPGANVLTF
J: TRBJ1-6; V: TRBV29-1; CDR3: CSVGTGSNSPLHF
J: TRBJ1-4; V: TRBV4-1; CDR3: CASSQDMATTNEKLFF
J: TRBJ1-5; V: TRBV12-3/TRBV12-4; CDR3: CASSPGVRQPQHF
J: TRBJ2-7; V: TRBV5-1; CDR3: CASSRSGDISEQYF
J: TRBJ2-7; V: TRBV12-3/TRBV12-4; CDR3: CASSFRTGDSEQYF
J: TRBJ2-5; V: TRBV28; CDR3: CASSPTPVGTQYF
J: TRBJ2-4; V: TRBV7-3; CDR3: CASSLSPSNPPKNIQYF
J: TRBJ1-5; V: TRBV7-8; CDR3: CASSQGQVNQPQHF
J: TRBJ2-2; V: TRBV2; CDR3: CASSEAHVLASGELFF
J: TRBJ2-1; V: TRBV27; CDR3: CASSFRGILGQLSSYNEQFF